This T cell receptor beta chain was recorded in a study of OX40 agonist ivuxolimab in advanced cancers. Study background: Patients received intravenous ivuxolimab every 2 weeks at 0.01 to 10 mg/kg.

The CDR3 length is 17 residues. Germline V gene sequence: CDR1 LNHDA, CDR2 SQIVND (reference sequence). Trimming at V came to 3 bases and at J to 5 bases, leaving 11 bases not matched to a gene. Profiled with immunoSEQ multiplex PCR; TCRdb holds only in-frame clones, not every one. The data contain tens of thousands of clones, 85% to 90% of them seen just once; the ten biggest clones take up around 6.5%. Study-level points and caveats: CD8+ T cells averaged more expanded clones than CD4+.

With regard to this clone: Its antigen is not known.

The source is an adult with an advanced solid tumor such as melanoma, head and neck, liver or kidney cancer. The specimen comprised CD4+ or CD8+ T cells sorted from blood, sampled in a trial of the OX40 agonist ivuxolimab. The chain has TRBV19 and TRBJ2-7; 12 bases fit TRBD2. The CDR3 DNA sequence: TGTGCCAGTAGTATGACTAGCGGGAGCCCTCTCCTAGACGAGCAGTACTTC. Its protein product is CASSMTSGSPLLDEQYF.